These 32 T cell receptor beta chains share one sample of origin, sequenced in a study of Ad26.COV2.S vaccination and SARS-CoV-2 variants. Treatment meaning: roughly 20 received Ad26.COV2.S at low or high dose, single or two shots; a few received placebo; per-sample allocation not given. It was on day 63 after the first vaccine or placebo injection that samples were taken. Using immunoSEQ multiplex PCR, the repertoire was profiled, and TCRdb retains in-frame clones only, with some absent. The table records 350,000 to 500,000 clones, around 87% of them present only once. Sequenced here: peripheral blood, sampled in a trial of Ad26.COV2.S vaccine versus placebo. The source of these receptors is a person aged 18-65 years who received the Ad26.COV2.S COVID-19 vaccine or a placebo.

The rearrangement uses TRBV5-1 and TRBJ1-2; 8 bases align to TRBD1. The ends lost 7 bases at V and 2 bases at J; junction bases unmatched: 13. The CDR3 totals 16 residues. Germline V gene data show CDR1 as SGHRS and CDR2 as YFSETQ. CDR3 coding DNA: TGCGCCAGCTTATTGAAAAGGACAGGGAACAACTATGGCTACACCTTC. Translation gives CASLLKRTGNNYGYTF.

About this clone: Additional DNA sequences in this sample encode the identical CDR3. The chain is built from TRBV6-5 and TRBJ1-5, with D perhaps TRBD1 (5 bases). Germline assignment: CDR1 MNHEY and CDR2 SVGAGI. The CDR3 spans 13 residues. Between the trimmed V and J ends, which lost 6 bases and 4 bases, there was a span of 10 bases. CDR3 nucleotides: TGTGCCAGCAGCACGGAGGGGAATCAGCCCCAGCATTTT. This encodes CASSTEGNQPQHF.

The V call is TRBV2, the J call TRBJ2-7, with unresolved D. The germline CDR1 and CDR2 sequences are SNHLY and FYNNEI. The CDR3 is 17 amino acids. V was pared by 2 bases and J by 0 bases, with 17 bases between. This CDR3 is CASSEPLSRGVSYEQYF. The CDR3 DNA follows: TGTGCCAGCAGTGAACCCCTCAGCCGAGGAGTCTCCTACGAGCAGTACTTC.

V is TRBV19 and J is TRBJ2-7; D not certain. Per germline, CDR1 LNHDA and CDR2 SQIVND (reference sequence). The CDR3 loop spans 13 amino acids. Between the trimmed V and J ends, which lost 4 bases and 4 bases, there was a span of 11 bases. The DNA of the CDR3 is TGTGCCAGTAGTACCACCCTTTATTACGAGCAGTACTTC. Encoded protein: CASSTTLYYEQYF.

DNA for the CDR3: TGTGCCAGCAGCTTAGAGGCCAGGGTGGGGAAGAGCTATGGCTACACCTTC. It is translated as CASSLEARVGKSYGYTF. The chain combines TRBV7-2 with TRBJ1-2; perhaps TRBD1 as D (5 bases). This CDR3 region has 17 residues. V was clipped by 1 base and J by 4 bases, with 19 bases between them. In germline, CDR1 is SGHTA, CDR2 FQGNSA.

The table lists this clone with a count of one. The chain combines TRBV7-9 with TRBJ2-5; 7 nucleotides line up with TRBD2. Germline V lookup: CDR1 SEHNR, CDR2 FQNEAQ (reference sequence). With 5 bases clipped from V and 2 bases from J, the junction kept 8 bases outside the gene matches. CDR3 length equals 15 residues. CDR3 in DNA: TGTGCCAGCAGCCCCTCATGGGGGGGGCAAGAGACCCAGTACTTC. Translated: CASSPSWGGQETQYF.

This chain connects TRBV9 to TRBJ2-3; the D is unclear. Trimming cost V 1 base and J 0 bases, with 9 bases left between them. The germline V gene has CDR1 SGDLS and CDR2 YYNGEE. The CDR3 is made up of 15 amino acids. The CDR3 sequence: CASSVSAPSTDTQYF. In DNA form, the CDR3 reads TGTGCCAGCAGCGTAAGCGCGCCGAGCACAGATACGCAGTATTTT.

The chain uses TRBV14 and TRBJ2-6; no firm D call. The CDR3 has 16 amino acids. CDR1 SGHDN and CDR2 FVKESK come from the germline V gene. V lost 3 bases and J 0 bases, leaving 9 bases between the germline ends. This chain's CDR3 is CASSQVPPSGANVLTF. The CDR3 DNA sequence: TGTGCCAGCAGCCAGGTCCCACCCTCTGGGGCCAACGTCCTGACTTTC.

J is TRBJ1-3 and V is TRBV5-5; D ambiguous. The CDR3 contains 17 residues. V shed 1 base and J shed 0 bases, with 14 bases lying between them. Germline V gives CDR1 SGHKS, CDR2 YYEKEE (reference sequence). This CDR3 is CASSLQLAGSSGNTIYF. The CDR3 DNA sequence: TGTGCCAGCAGCTTGCAATTGGCAGGAAGCTCTGGAAACACCATATATTTT.

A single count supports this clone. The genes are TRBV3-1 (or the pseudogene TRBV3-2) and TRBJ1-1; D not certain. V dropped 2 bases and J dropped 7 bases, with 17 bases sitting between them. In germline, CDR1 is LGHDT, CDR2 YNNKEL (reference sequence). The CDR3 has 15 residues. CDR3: CASSQSPGEFNEAFF. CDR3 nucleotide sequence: TGTGCCAGCAGCCAATCCCCCGGGGAATTTAATGAAGCTTTCTTT.

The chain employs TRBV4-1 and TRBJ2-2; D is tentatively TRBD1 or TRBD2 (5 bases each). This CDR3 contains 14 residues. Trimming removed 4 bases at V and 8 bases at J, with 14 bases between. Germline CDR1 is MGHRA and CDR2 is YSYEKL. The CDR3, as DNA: TGCGCCAGCAGCCGATTCGGGGCTAATGGGGAGCTGTTTTTT. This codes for CASSRFGANGELFF.

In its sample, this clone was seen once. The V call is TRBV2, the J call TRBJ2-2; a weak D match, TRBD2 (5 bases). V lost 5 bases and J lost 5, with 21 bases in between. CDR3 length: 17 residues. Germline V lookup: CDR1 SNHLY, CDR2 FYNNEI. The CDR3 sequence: CASSPLERATRTGELFF. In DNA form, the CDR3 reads TGTGCCAGCAGTCCGCTCGAGAGGGCAACAAGAACCGGGGAGCTGTTTTTT. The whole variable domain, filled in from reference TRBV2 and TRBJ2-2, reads EPEVTQTPSHQVTQMGQEVILRCVPISNHLYFYWYRQILGQKVEFLVSFYNNEISEKSEIFDDQFSVERPDGSNFTLKIRSTKLEDSAMYFCASSPLERATRTGELFFGEGSRLTVL.

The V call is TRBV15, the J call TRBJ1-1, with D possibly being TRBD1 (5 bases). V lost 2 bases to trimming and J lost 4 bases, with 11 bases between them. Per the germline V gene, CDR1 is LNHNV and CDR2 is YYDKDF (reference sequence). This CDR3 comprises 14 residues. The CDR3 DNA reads TGTGCCACCAGCAGACAGGGAGACGGCACTGAAGCTTTCTTT. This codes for CATSRQGDGTEAFF.

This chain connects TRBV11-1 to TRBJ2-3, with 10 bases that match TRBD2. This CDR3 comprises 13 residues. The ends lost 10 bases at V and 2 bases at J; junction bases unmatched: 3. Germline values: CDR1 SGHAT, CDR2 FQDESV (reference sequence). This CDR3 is CATSGGDTDTQYF. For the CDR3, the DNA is TGTGCCACAAGCGGGGGGGACACAGATACGCAGTATTTT.

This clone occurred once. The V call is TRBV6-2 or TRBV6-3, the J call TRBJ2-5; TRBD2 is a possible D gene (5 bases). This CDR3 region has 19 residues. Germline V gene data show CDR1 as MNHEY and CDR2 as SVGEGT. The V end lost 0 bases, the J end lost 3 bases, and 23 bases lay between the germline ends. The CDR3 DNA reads TGTGCCAGCAGTTACTCCACGGGGATTTTGGTTAGTTCTAAAGAGACCCAGTACTTC. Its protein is CASSYSTGILVSSKETQYF.

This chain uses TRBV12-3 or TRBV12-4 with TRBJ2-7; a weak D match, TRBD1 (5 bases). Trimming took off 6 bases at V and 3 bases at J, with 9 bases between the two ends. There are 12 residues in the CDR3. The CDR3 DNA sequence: TGTGCCAGCAGCCCAGACAGCTACGAGCAGTACTTC. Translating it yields CASSPDSYEQYF.

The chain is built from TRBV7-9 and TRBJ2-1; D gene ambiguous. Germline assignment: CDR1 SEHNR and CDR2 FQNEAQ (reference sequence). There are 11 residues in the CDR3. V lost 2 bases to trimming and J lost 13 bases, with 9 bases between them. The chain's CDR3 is CASSLRQPQFF. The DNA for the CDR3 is TGTGCCAGCAGCTTAAGGCAGCCACAGTTCTTC.

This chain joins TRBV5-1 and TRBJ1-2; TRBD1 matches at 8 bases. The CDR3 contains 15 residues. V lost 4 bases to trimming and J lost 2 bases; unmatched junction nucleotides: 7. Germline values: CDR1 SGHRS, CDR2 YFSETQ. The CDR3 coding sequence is TGCGCCAGCAGCCAGTCAGGGGGCCTGAACTATGGCTACACCTTC. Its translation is CASSQSGGLNYGYTF.

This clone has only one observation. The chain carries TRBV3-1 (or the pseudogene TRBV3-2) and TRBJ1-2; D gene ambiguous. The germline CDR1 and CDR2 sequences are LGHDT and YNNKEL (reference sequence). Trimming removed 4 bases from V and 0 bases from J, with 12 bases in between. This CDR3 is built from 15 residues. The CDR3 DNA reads TGTGCCAGCAGCCCCCTTATAAGGCCTAACTATGGCTACACCTTC. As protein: CASSPLIRPNYGYTF.

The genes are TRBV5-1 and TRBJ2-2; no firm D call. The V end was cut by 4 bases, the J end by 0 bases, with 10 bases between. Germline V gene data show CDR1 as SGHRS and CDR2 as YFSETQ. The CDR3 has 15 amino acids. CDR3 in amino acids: CASSPGITNTGELFF. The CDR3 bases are TGCGCCAGCAGCCCAGGAATTACGAACACCGGGGAGCTGTTTTTT. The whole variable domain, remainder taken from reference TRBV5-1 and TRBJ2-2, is KAGVTQTPRYLIKTRGQQVTLSCSPISGHRSVSWYQQTPGQGLQFLFEYFSETQRNKGNFPGRFSGRQFSNSRSEMNVSTLELGDSALYLCASSPGITNTGELFFGEGSRLTVL.

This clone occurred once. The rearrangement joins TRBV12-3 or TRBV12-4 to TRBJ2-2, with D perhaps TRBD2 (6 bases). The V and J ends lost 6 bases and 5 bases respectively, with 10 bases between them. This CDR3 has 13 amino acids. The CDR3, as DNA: TGTGCCAGCAGGCTAGGAGGGACCGGGGAGCTGTTTTTT. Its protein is CASRLGGTGELFF.

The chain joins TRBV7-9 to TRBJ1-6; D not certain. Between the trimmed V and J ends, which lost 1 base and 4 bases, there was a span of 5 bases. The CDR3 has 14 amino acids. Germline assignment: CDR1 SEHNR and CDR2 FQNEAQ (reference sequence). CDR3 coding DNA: TGTGCCAGCAGCTTAGGGGTTTATAATTCACCCCTCCACTTT. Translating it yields CASSLGVYNSPLHF.

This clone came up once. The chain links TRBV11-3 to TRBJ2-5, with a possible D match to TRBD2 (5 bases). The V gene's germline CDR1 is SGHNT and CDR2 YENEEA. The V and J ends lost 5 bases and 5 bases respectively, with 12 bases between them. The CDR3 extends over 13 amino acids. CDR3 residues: CASSPNRGETQYF. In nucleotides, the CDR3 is TGTGCCAGCAGCCCTAACAGAGGGGAGACCCAGTACTTC.

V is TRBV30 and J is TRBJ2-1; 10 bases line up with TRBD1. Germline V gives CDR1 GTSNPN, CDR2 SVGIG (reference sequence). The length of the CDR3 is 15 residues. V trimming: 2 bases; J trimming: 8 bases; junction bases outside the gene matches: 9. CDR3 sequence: CAWSRRGQGWDEQFF. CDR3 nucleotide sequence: TGTGCCTGGAGTAGAAGGGGACAGGGGTGGGATGAGCAGTTCTTC.

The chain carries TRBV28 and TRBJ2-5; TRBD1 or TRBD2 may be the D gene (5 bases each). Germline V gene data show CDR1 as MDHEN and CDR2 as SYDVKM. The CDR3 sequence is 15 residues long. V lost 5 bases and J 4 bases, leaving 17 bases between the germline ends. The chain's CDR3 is CASSKARGEVETQYF. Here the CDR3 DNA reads TGTGCCAGCAGTAAAGCGAGGGGCGAGGTAGAGACCCAGTACTTC.

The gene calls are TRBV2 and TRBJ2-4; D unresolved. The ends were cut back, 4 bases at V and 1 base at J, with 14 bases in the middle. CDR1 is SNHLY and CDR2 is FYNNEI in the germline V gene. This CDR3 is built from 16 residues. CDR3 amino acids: CASSVTVEGAKNIQYF. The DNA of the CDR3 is TGTGCCAGCAGTGTAACCGTGGAAGGGGCCAAAAACATTCAGTACTTC.

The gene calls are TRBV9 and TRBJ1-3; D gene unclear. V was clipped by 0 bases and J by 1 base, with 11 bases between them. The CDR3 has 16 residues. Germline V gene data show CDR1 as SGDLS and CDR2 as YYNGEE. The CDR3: CASSVGWRGSGNTIYF. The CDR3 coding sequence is TGTGCCAGCAGCGTAGGATGGCGGGGATCTGGAAACACCATATATTTT. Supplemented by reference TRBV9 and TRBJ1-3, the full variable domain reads DSGVTQTPKHLITATGQRVTLRCSPRSGDLSVYWYQQSLDQGLQFLIQYYNGEERAKGNILERFSAQQFPDLHSELNLSSLELGDSALYFCASSVGWRGSGNTIYFGEGSWLTVV.

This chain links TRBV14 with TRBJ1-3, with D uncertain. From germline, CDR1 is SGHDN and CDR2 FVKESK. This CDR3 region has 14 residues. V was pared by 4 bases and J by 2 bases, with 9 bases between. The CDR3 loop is CASSRGTTGNTIYF. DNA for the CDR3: TGTGCCAGCAGCCGAGGTACCACTGGAAACACCATATATTTT.

The CDR3 sequence is CASSPRREGNTIYF. In nucleotides, the CDR3 is TGTGCCAGCAGTCCCCGGAGGGAAGGAAACACCATATATTTT. This chain connects TRBV6-5 to TRBJ1-3; no clear D gene. Looked up from germline, CDR1 is MNHEY and CDR2 is SVGAGI. The CDR3 is 14 residues long. Trimming removed 5 bases at V and 4 bases at J, with 12 bases between.

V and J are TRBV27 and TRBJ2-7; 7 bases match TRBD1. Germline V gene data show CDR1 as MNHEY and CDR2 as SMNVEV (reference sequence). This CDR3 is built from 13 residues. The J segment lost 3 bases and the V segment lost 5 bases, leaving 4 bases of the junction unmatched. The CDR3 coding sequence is TGTGCCAGCAGTCCAAGGACAGGCTACGAGCAGTACTTC. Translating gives CASSPRTGYEQYF.

DNA for the CDR3: TGTGCCAGTAGTATAGACGGCCACAGGGGTAGGTACGAGCAGTACTTC. Its translation: CASSIDGHRGRYEQYF. The V call is TRBV19, the J call TRBJ2-7, with TRBD1 matching over 7 bases. Germline V gives CDR1 LNHDA, CDR2 SQIVND (reference sequence). This CDR3 comprises 16 residues. The ends lost 0 bases at V and 4 bases at J; junction bases unmatched: 9.

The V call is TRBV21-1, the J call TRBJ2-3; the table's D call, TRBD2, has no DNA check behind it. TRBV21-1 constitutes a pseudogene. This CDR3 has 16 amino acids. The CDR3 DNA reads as TGTGCCAGCAGCAAACGTCTTGAGGCGGGGACAGATACGCAGTATTTT. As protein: CASSKRLEAGTDTQYF.